The TCR beta chain under discussion was sequenced for a study of T cell repertoires in cytomegalovirus infection. The overall study: Matching HLA type, along with CMV infection, was indicated by public TCR beta signatures.

This clonotype was found many times. What it binds is unknown. Study-wide results and caveats: Predominance within the ex vivo response was attributable to HLA-C-restricted CMV-specific TCR beta clonotypes.

The CDR3 has 16 amino acids. Trimming removed 2 bases from V and 9 bases from J, with 19 bases in between. Germline V gene sequence: CDR1 ENHRY, CDR2 SYGVKD. A single record per CDR3 protein comes from TCRdb applying MiXCR to the reads. The profile shows 630,000 or so distinct CDR3 sequences, around 24% of them singletons. Sequencing input: CD8+ T cells from PBMCs. The source is a human donor in good health (CMV status not recorded). Some clones in this sample may be carry-over from other donors' samples. The rearrangement uses TRBV10-3 and TRBJ2-2; perhaps TRBD2 as D (6 bases). CDR3 protein: CAISEERDLRLRELFF. Here the CDR3 DNA reads TGTGCCATCAGTGAGGAACGGGACTTAAGACTTAGGGAGCTGTTTTTT.